This T cell receptor (beta chain) derives from a study of cytotoxic CD8 clonotypes in ibrutinib-treated CLL. Regarding the study as a whole: Under treatment, the uncommon public clonotypes either contracted or remained stable. Clonality rose at ibrutinib response and fell back toward baseline at progression. Different sampling times were used for sustained-remission and progressing patients.

Sequenced by immunoSEQ multiplex PCR; TCRdb stores in-frame clones only, minus some. The table shows tens of thousands of clones, with roughly 60% occurring only once. Cryopreserved PBMCs provided roughly 2 micrograms of genomic DNA for the TCR beta libraries. Remarks on this clone: As yet, its antigen is unknown.

This material consisted of PBMCs, taken before ibrutinib treatment. This receptor was obtained from a human donor with chronic lymphocytic leukemia.

The DNA of the CDR3 is TGCGCCAGCAGCTTGGGGGCTGCTAGCGAGAACACCGGGGAGCTGTTTTTT. It specifies CASSLGAASENTGELFF. This chain uses TRBV5-1 with TRBJ2-2, with D perhaps matching TRBD2 (6 bases). Trimming left V 0 bases short and J 1 base short, with 13 bases between. CDR3 length: 17 amino acids. Germline assignment: CDR1 SGHRS and CDR2 YFSETQ.